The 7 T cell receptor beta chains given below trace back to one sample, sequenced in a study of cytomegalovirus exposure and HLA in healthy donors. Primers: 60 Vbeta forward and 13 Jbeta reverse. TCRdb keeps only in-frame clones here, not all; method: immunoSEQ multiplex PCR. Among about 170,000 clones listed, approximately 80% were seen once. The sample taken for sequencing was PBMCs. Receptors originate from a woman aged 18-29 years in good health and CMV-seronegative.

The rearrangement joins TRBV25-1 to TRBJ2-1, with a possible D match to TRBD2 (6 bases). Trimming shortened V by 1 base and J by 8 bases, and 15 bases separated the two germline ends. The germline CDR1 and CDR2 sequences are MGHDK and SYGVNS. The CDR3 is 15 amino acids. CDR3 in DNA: TGTGCCAGCAGTGAATTGGGCGGGGACCACCATGAGCAGTTCTTC. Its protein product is CASSELGGDHHEQFF.

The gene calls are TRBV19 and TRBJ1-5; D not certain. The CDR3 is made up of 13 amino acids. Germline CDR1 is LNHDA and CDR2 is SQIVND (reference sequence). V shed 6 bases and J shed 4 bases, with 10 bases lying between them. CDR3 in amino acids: CASRGSLNQPQHF. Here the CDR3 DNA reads TGTGCCAGTAGAGGTAGCTTAAATCAGCCCCAGCATTTT.

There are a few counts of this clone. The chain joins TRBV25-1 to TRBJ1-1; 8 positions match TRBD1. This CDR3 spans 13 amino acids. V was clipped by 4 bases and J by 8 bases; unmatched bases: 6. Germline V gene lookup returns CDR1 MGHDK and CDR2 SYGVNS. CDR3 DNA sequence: TGTGCCAGCAGTGTAGGGGGGACAGGAGAAGCTTTCTTT. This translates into CASSVGGTGEAFF.

Written as DNA, the CDR3 is TGTGCCAGCAGCCCTACTTCGGGAGGGTACAATGAGCAGTTCTTC. Protein: CASSPTSGGYNEQFF. The rearrangement links TRBV5-4 to TRBJ2-1; 8 bases are a match to TRBD2. The CDR3 runs 15 residues. The V gene end was trimmed by 4 bases and the J gene end by 4 bases; junction bases not matched to a gene: 7. The germline gives CDR1 SGHNT, CDR2 YYREEE (reference sequence). The full variable domain, with the rest looked up from reference TRBV5-4 and TRBJ2-1, is ETGVTQSPTHLIKTRGQQVTLRCSSQSGHNTVSWYQQALGQGPQFIFQYYREEENGRGNFPPRFSGLQFPNYSSELNVNALELDDSALYLCASSPTSGGYNEQFFGPGTRLTVL.

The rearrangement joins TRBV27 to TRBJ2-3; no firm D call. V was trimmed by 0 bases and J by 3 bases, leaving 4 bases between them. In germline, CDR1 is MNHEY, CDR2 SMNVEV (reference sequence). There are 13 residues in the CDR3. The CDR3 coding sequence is TGTGCCAGCAGTTTATCACGGACAGATACGCAGTATTTT. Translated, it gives CASSLSRTDTQYF.

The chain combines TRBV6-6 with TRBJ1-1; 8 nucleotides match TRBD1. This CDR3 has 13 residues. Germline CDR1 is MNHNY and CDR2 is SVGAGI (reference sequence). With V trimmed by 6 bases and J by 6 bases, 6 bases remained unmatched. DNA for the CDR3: TGTGCCAGCAGCACCGGACAGGGTGCTGAAGCTTTCTTT. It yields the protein CASSTGQGAEAFF.

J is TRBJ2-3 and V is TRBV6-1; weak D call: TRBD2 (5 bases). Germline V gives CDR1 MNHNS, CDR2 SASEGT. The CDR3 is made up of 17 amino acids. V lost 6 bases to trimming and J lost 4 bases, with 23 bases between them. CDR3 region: CASSERVLAPHSDTQYF. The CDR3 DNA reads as TGTGCCAGCAGCGAAAGAGTGCTAGCCCCACATTCAGATACGCAGTATTTT.